The clone carrying this TCR beta chain was picked up a small number of times. The sample comes from a study of blood T cell repertoires in COVID-19. About the study: There were acute and convalescent COVID-19 samples, and they came from the United States, Italy and Spain. PBMCs, B-cell-depleted T cells, or T cells were the source of the cDNA or gDNA that made up the material.

Original analysis: Amplification from reference gene primers served as the basis for estimated nucleated cell counts. TCRdb's copy holds only in-frame clones and misses some; the assay was immunoSEQ multiplex PCR. The V and J calls and clone size are taken from that table; D and trimming were inferred from the DNA. Of 170,000 or so clones in the sample, about four fifths were seen once. The V end lost 2 bases, the J end lost 9 bases, and 16 bases lay between the germline ends. Germline lookup yields CDR1 GTSNPN and CDR2 SVGIG (reference sequence). The CDR3 has 14 amino acids. The chain links TRBV30 to TRBJ1-4; a weak D match, TRBD1 (5 bases). This clonotype was obtained from a man between 70 and 80 years old with active or convalescent COVID-19. The sequencing input was peripheral blood. CDR3 sequence: CAWSYPGPGQKLFF. The DNA of the CDR3 is TGTGCCTGGAGTTACCCAGGGCCTGGGCAAAAACTGTTTTTT.